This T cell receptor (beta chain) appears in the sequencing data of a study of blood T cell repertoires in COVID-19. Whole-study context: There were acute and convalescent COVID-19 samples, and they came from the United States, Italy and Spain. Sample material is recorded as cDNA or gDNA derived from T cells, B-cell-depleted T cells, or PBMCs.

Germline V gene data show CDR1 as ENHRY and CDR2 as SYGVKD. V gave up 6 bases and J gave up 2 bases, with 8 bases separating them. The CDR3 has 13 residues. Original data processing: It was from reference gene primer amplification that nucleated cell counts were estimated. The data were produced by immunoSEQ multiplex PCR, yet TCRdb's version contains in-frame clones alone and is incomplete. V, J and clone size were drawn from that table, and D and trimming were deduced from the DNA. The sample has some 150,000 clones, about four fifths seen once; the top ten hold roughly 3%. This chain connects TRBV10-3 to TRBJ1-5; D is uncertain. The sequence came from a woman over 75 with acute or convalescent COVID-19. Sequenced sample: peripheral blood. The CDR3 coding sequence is TGTGCCATCAGGGAAGCGGGCAATCAGCCCCAGCATTTT. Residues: CAIREAGNQPQHF.